This TCR beta chain was observed in a study of vaccination effects on CD4 cells after COVID-19. Antigen-specific CD4+ T cells were first expanded with viral peptide pools by the ViraFEST assay and only then sequenced. Investigators separated out CD4+ T cells once more than nine days of culture had passed. It was on days 3 and 7 that half the medium was replaced with IL-2 medium. Concerning this clone: Its specificity is not known.

Trimming took 2 bases from V and 5 from J, leaving 19 bases between them. The CDR3 runs to 16 residues. The V gene's germline CDR1 is SGDLS and CDR2 YYNGEE. Produced via immunoSEQ multiplex PCR; TCRdb's table is partial and in-frame only. The table lists about 20,000 clones, about 71% of them singletons. The sequenced sample was CD4+ T cells from PBMCs cultured with HCoV-229E spike peptides, obtained before COVID-19 vaccination. The TCR sequence derives from a human donor who received a COVID-19 vaccine. The rearrangement links TRBV9 to TRBJ2-5; D may correspond to TRBD1 or TRBD2 (6 bases each). This CDR3 is CASSVSQQGGRETQYF. The CDR3 bases are TGTGCCAGCAGCGTTTCTCAACAGGGAGGCCGGGAGACCCAGTACTTC.